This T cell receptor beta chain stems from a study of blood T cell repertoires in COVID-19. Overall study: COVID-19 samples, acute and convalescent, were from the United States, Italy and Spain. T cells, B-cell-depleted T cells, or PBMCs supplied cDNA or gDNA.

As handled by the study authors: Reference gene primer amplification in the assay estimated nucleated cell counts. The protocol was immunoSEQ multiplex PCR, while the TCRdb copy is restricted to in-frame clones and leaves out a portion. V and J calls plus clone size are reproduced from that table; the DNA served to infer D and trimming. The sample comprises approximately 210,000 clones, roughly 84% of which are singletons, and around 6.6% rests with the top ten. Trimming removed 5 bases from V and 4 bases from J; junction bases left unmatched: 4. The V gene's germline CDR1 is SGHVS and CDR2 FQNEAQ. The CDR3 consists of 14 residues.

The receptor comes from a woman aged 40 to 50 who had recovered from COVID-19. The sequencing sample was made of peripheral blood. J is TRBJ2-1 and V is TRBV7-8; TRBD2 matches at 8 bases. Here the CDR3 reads CASSVIAGYNEQFF. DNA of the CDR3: TGTGCCAGCAGCGTCATAGCGGGATACAATGAGCAGTTCTTC.